The clone carrying this TCR beta chain was seen at least ten times. Its antigen is unidentified. The sample belongs to a study of blood T cells in healthy people across ages. Findings and limits, study-wide: Higher diversity and more naive CD4+ cells were features of long-lived donors, compared to aged donors.

Deletions cut 0 bases from V and 5 bases from J, with 12 bases between. CDR3 size: 15 residues. CDR1 is MGHRA and CDR2 is YSYEKL in the germline V gene. A second PCR of roughly 6 to 12 cycles used a sample-barcoded 5' primer and a J-beta primer mix. TCRdb reprocessed the 5' RACE reads with MiXCR, giving one entry per CDR3 protein. The sample lists roughly 1.7 million distinct CDR3 sequences, about 35% occurring once. The chain combines TRBV4-1 with TRBJ2-3; D not certain. Sequenced material: blood. The TCR originated in a woman between 25 and 40 years old in good health. DNA for the CDR3: TGCGCCAGCAGCCAAGATGGGGTAGATATAGATACGCAGTATTTT. It yields the protein CASSQDGVDIDTQYF.